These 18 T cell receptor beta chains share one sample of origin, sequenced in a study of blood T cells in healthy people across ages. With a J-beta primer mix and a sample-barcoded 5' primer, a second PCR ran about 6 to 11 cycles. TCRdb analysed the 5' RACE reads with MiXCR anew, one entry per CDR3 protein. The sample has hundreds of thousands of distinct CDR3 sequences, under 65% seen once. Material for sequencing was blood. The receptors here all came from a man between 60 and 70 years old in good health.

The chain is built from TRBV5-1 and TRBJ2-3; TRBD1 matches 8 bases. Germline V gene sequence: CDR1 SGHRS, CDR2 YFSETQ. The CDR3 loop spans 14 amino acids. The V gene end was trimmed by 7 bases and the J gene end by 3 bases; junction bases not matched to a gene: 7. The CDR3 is CASATGVTTDTQYF. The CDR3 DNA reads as TGCGCCAGCGCGACAGGGGTCACTACAGATACGCAGTATTTT. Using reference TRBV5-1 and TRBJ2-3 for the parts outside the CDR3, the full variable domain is KAGVTQTPRYLIKTRGQQVTLSCSPISGHRSVSWYQQTPGQGLQFLFEYFSETQRNKGNFPGRFSGRQFSNSRSEMNVSTLELGDSALYLCASATGVTTDTQYFGPGTRLTVL.

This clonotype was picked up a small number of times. This chain's CDR3 is CASSPYPEGQLFF. For the CDR3, the DNA is TGTGCCAGCAGTCCATACCCGGAGGGGCAACTGTTTTTT. This sequence joins TRBV12-3 or TRBV12-4 and TRBJ1-4; the D gene is possibly TRBD1 (5 bases). The CDR3 contains 13 residues. The V gene lost 5 bases and the J gene lost 12 bases, with 16 bases spanning the gap.

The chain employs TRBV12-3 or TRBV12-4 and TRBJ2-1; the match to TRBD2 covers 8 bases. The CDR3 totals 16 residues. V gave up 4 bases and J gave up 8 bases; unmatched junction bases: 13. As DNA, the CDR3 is TGTGCCAGCAGTTCCAACGGAGCGGGGGTGGGAGATGAGCAGTTCTTC. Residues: CASSSNGAGVGDEQFF.

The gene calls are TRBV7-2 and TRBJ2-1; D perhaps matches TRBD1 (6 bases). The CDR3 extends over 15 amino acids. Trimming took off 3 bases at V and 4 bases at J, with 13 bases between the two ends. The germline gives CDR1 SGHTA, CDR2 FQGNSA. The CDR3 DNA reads TGTGCCAGCAGCTTCAGGGGTGTGGGATACAATGAGCAGTTCTTC. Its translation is CASSFRGVGYNEQFF.

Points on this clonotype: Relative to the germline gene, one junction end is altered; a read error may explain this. The CDR3 is CASSLARTGLGMNTETFF. CDR3 in DNA: TGTGCCAGCAGCTTAGCAAGGACAGGGCTCGGGATGAACACTGAAACTTTCTTT. This chain joins TRBV7-9 and TRBJ1-1; 8 nucleotides agree with TRBD1. This CDR3 region has 18 residues. Germline CDR1 is SEHNR and CDR2 is FQNEAQ (reference sequence).

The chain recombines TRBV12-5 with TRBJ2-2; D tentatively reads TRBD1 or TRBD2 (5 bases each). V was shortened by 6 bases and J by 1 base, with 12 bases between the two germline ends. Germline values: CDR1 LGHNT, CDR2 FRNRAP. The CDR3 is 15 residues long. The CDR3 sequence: CASGAGTKNTGELFF. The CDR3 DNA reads TGTGCTAGTGGCGCCGGGACGAAGAACACCGGGGAGCTGTTTTTT.

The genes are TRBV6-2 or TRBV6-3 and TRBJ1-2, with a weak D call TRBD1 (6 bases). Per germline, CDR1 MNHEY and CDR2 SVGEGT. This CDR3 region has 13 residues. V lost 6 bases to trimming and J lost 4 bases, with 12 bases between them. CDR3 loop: CASRDRDLYGYTF. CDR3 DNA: TGTGCCAGCAGGGACAGAGACCTCTATGGCTACACCTTC.

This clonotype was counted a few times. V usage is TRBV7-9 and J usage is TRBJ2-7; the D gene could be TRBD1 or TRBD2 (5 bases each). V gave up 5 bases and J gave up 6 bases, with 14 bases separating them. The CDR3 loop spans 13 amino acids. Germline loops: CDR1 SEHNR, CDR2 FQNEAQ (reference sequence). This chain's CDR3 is CASSGGALREQYF. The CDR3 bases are TGTGCCAGCAGCGGGGGTGCTTTGCGCGAGCAGTACTTC. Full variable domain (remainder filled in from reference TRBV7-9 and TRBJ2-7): DTGVSQNPRHKITKRGQNVTFRCDPISEHNRLYWYRQTLGQGPEFLTYFQNEAQLEKSRLLSDRFSAERPKGSFSTLEIQRTEQGDSAMYLCASSGGALREQYFGPGTRLTVT.

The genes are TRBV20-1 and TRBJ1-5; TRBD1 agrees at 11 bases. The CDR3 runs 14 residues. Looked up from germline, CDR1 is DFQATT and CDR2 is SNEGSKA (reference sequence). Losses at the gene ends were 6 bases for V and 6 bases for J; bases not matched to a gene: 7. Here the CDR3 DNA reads TGCAGTGCAATCCGGGACAGGGGGACTCAGCCCCAGCATTTT. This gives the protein CSAIRDRGTQPQHF.

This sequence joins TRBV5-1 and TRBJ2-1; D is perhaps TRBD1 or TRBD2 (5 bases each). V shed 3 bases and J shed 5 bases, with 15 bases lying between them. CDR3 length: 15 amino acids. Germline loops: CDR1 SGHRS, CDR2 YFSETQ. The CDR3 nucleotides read TGCGCCAGCAGCTGGGCCGTCGGGGCGCACAATGAGCAGTTCTTC. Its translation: CASSWAVGAHNEQFF.

CDR3 bases: TGTGCCAGCAGCTTAAGGCAGGGGGCCTATTCACCCCTCCACTTT. Protein sequence: CASSLRQGAYSPLHF. This rearrangement joins TRBV7-8 to TRBJ1-6; 8 bases align to TRBD1. The CDR3 is 15 residues long. Germline loops: CDR1 SGHVS, CDR2 FQNEAQ. V dropped 2 bases and J dropped 8; count of bases not matched to a gene: 5.

The CDR3: CASSPGVNYGYTF. CDR3 DNA: TGCGCCAGCAGTCCGGGAGTTAACTATGGCTACACCTTC. This chain joins TRBV5-1 and TRBJ1-2; no definite D call. The CDR3 has 13 residues. Germline CDR1 SGHRS, CDR2 YFSETQ. V lost 5 bases to trimming and J lost 1 base, with 9 bases between them.

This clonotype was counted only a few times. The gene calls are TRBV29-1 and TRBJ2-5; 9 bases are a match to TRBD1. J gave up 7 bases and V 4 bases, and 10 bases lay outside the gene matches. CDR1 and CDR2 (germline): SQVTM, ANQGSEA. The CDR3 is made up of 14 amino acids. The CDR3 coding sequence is TGCAGCGTTGGACGGGGACAGGGCGCTCGGACCCAGTACTTC. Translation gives CSVGRGQGARTQYF.

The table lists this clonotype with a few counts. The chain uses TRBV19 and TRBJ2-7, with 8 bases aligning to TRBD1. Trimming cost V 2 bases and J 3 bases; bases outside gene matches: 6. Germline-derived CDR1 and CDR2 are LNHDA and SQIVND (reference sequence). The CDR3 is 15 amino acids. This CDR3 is CASSITQGAVYEQYF. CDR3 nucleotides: TGTGCCAGTAGTATAACGCAGGGGGCAGTCTACGAGCAGTACTTC.

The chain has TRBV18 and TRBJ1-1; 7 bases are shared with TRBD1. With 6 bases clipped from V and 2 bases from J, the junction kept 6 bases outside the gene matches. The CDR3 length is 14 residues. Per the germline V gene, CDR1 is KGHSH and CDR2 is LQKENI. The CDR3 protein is CASSAGTANTEAFF. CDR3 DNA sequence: TGTGCCAGCTCGGCCGGGACAGCAAACACTGAAGCTTTCTTT. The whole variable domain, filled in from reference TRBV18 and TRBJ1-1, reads NAGVMQNPRHLVRRRGQEARLRCSPMKGHSHVYWYRQLPEEGLKFMVYLQKENIIDESGMPKERFSAEFPKEGPSILRIQQVVRGDSAAYFCASSAGTANTEAFFGQGTRLTVV.

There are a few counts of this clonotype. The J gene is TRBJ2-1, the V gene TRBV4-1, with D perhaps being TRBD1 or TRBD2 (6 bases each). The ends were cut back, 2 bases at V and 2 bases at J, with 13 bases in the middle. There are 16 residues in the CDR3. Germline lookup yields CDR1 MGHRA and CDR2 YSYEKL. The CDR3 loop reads CASSQPEGGTYNEQFF. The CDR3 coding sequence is TGCGCCAGCAGCCAACCTGAAGGGGGGACCTACAATGAGCAGTTCTTC.

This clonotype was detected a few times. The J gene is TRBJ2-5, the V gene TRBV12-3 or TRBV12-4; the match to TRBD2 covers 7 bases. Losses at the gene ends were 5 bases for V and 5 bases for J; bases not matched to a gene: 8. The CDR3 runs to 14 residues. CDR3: CASSVGAGTETQYF. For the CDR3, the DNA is TGTGCCAGCAGTGTGGGAGCGGGGACGGAGACCCAGTACTTC.

The CDR3 is CSARIISGGSTDTQYF. For the CDR3, the DNA is TGCAGTGCTAGGATTATTAGCGGGGGGAGCACAGATACGCAGTATTTT. The J gene is TRBJ2-3, the V gene TRBV20-1, with 10 bases lining up with TRBD2. After removal of 3 bases from V and 0 bases from J, the junction contained 6 bases not matched to a gene. From germline, CDR1 is DFQATT and CDR2 SNEGSKA (reference sequence). This CDR3 region has 16 residues.